This T cell receptor (beta chain) stems from a study of siplizumab effects on memory and regulatory T cells. The table came from immunoSEQ multiplex PCR; TCRdb's copy has only in-frame clones and leaves some out. The repertoire holds 90,000 to 120,000 clones, with 94% as singletons. Germline CDR1 is SGHRS and CDR2 is YFSETQ. The CDR3 is made up of 15 amino acids. The V end lost 1 base, the J end lost 5 bases, and 12 bases lay between the germline ends. Specimen: Tregs sorted from blood. J is TRBJ2-2 and V is TRBV5-1; D may be TRBD1 (6 bases). This receptor was identified in a human donor in good health. The CDR3 loop reads CASSLSPQGTGELFF. In DNA form, the CDR3 reads TGCGCCAGCAGCTTGTCCCCCCAGGGGACCGGGGAGCTGTTTTTT.